The 13 T cell receptor beta chains below come from one sample, sequenced in a study of cytomegalovirus exposure and HLA in healthy donors. Use of 60 Vbeta and 13 Jbeta primers characterized the PCR. The protocol was immunoSEQ multiplex PCR, while the TCRdb copy is restricted to in-frame clones and leaves out a portion. The table has 250,000 to 350,000 clones, roughly 90% seen once. Material for sequencing was PBMCs. These receptors were taken from a young woman in good health and CMV-seronegative.

V usage is TRBV27 and J usage is TRBJ2-3, with D possibly TRBD2 on 6 matching bases. Germline CDR1 MNHEY, CDR2 SMNVEV (reference sequence). CDR3 size: 12 residues. Trimming shortened V by 0 bases and J by 13 bases, and 11 bases separated the two germline ends. In DNA, the CDR3 is TGTGCCAGCAGTTTATCGGGGGGTTTCAAGTATTTT. Its protein product is CASSLSGGFKYF.

With respect to this clone: One end of the junction does not line up with germline, which may come from a read error. The chain links TRBV15 to TRBJ1-5, with D maybe TRBD1 (6 bases). Germline V gene lookup returns CDR1 LNHNV and CDR2 YYDKDF (reference sequence). The CDR3 loop spans 17 amino acids. The CDR3 reads CTTSRELTGLRNQPQHF. CDR3 in DNA: TGTACCACCAGCAGAGAATTGACAGGACTCCGGAATCAGCCCCAGCATTTT.

V gene TRBV19 combines with J gene TRBJ1-2; the match to TRBD1 covers 8 bases. CDR1 is LNHDA and CDR2 is SQIVND in the germline V gene (reference sequence). Trimming took 4 bases from V and 4 from J; bases not matched to a gene: 20. This CDR3 is 19 amino acids long. CDR3 DNA sequence: TGTGCCAGTAGTACACGGACAGGGAAAGGACTGGGGAACTCCTATGGCTACACCTTC. Translating it yields CASSTRTGKGLGNSYGYTF.

This clone came up a few times. The genes are TRBV30 and TRBJ2-1; TRBD1 might be the D (6 bases). This CDR3 contains 11 residues. Germline V CDR1 and CDR2: GTSNPN, SVGIG (reference sequence). V was shortened by 1 base and J by 10 bases, with 8 bases between the two germline ends. The CDR3 is CAWSDRDEQFF. CDR3 coding DNA: TGTGCCTGGAGTGACAGGGACGAGCAGTTCTTC.

The chain has TRBV7-9 and TRBJ1-1, with TRBD1 identical over 9 bases. Germline V gene data show CDR1 as SEHNR and CDR2 as FQNEAQ (reference sequence). The CDR3 has 14 amino acids. The ends lost 5 bases at V and 5 bases at J; junction bases unmatched: 6. The DNA for the CDR3 is TGTGCCAGCAGCACAACAGGGGGCGGAACTGAAGCTTTCTTT. Residues: CASSTTGGGTEAFF. The full variable domain, in which reference TRBV7-9 and TRBJ1-1 provide the parts outside the CDR3, is DTGVSQNPRHKITKRGQNVTFRCDPISEHNRLYWYRQTLGQGPEFLTYFQNEAQLEKSRLLSDRFSAERPKGSFSTLEIQRTEQGDSAMYLCASSTTGGGTEAFFGQGTRLTVV.

J is TRBJ1-2 and V is TRBV9; 7 bases align to TRBD1. Losses at the gene ends were 3 bases for V and 1 base for J; bases not matched to a gene: 6. The germline CDR1 and CDR2 sequences are SGDLS and YYNGEE. The length of the CDR3 is 15 residues. For the CDR3, the DNA is TGTGCCAGCAGCGACCCCGGGGACAGTAACTATGGCTACACCTTC. Translating gives CASSDPGDSNYGYTF.

The V and J genes are TRBV27 and TRBJ1-2, with TRBD1 identical over 9 bases. This CDR3 is 14 amino acids long. CDR1 is MNHEY and CDR2 is SMNVEV in the germline V gene (reference sequence). Germline trimming cut 5 bases from V and 5 bases from J; bases unmatched to any gene: 6. CDR3 nucleotides: TGTGCCAGCAGTAAAACCGGGACAGGGTATGGCTACACCTTC. Its protein product is CASSKTGTGYGYTF.

The J gene is TRBJ2-7, the V gene TRBV27; a possible D gene is TRBD1 (6 bases). Trimming removed 5 bases from V and 5 bases from J, with 7 bases in between. In germline, CDR1 is MNHEY, CDR2 SMNVEV (reference sequence). The CDR3 is 11 residues long. The CDR3 DNA reads as TGTGCCAGCAGTGGGGGCCACGAGCAGTACTTC. It codes for CASSGGHEQYF.

This clone came up once. Other DNA variants within this sample encode the same CDR3. The chain couples TRBV5-1 to TRBJ1-1, with D maybe TRBD1 (5 bases). This CDR3 is built from 16 residues. The ends were cut back, 3 bases at V and 0 bases at J, with 15 bases in the middle. Germline CDR1 SGHRS, CDR2 YFSETQ. The DNA of the CDR3 is TGCGCCAGCAGCTCTTCCAGGGATCGGGTGAACACTGAAGCTTTCTTT. It codes for CASSSSRDRVNTEAFF.

This chain joins TRBV7-9 and TRBJ1-2; a possible D gene is TRBD1 (6 bases). The CDR3 covers 12 residues. The germline gives CDR1 SEHNR, CDR2 FQNEAQ (reference sequence). CDR3 in amino acids: CATVGGPEGYTF. The CDR3 DNA reads TGTGCGACCGTGGGGGGGCCGGAGGGCTACACCTTC.

The rearrangement uses TRBV5-1 and TRBJ1-4; D uncertain. The V gene's germline CDR1 is SGHRS and CDR2 YFSETQ. The V end was cut by 4 bases, the J end by 8 bases, with 18 bases between. The CDR3 is 15 amino acids. The CDR3 protein is CASSHSEVLGEKLFF. In nucleotides, the CDR3 is TGCGCCAGCAGCCACTCGGAGGTGCTCGGAGAAAAACTGTTTTTT.

This clone was detected only once. CDR3 loop: CARSSGTSGDEIGELFF. CDR3 in DNA: TGTGCCAGAAGCTCCGGGACTAGCGGGGACGAGATCGGGGAGCTGTTTTTT. The chain employs TRBV5-3 and TRBJ2-2; 13 positions agree with TRBD2. TRBV5-3 is filed as an ORF, its function uncertain. The CDR3 extends over 17 amino acids. V trimming: 3 bases; J trimming: 7 bases; junction bases outside the gene matches: 9.

The chain employs TRBV18 and TRBJ1-1; TRBD1 matches 8 bases. V gave up 4 bases and J gave up 4 bases; unmatched junction bases: 8. The CDR3 spans 15 residues. CDR1 is KGHSH, CDR2 LQKENI, per germline. The CDR3 bases are TGTGCCAGCTCACTAAGCCTCACAGGGGGCACTGAAGCTTTCTTT. Its translation: CASSLSLTGGTEAFF.